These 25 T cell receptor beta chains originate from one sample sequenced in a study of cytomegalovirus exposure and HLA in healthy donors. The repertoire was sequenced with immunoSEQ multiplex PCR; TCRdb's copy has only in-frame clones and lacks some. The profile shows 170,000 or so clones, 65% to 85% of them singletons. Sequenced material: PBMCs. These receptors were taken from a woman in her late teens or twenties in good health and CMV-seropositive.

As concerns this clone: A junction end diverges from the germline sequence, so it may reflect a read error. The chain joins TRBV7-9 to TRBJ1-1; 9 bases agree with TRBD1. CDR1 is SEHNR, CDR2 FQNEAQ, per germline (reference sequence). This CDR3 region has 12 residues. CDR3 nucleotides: TGTGCCAGCAGCCTGGGACAGGGTTGGACTCTCTTT. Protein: CASSLGQGWTLF. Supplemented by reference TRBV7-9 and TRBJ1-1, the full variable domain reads DTGVSQNPRHKITKRGQNVTFRCDPISEHNRLYWYRQTLGQGPEFLTYFQNEAQLEKSRLLSDRFSAERPKGSFSTLEIQRTEQGDSAMYLCASSLGQGWTLFGQGTRLTVV.

The CDR3 spells CASAGGPGEQYF. The CDR3 DNA is TGTGCCAGCGCGGGGGGACCGGGAGAGCAGTACTTC. The V and J genes are TRBV6-5 and TRBJ2-7; 8 bases are a match to TRBD2. Losses at the gene ends were 8 bases for V and 7 bases for J; bases not matched to a gene: 7. Germline CDR1 and CDR2: MNHEY and SVGAGI. The CDR3 runs 12 residues.

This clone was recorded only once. The CDR3 coding sequence is TGTGCCAGCAGCGGAGAGAGTGGCTACACCTTC. Residues: CASSGESGYTF. V usage is TRBV7-9 and J usage is TRBJ1-2; D gene uncertain. V lost 5 bases, J lost 7 bases, and 8 bases lay in between. The CDR3 length is 11 residues. The germline V gene encodes CDR1 SEHNR and CDR2 FQNEAQ (reference sequence).

The CDR3 nucleotides read TGCAGCGTTGAAGAGGGGGGGGTTGGCACTGAAGCTTTCTTT. Translation: CSVEEGGVGTEAFF. The chain combines TRBV29-1 with TRBJ1-1; D is possibly TRBD1 (5 bases). The CDR3 spans 14 residues. Looked up from germline, CDR1 is SQVTM and CDR2 is ANQGSEA. Trimming took 0 bases from V and 4 from J, leaving 12 bases between them.

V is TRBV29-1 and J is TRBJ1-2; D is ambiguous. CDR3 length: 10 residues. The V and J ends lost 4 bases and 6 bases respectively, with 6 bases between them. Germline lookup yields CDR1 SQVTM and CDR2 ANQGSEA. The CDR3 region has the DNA TGCAGCGTTGGGGAGGATGGCTACACCTTC. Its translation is CSVGEDGYTF.

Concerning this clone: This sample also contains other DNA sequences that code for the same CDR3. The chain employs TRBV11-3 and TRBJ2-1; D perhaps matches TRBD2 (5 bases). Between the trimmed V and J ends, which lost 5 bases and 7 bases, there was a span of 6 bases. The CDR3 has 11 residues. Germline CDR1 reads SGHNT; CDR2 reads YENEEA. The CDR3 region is CASSRGNEQFF. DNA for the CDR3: TGTGCCAGCAGCCGAGGGAATGAGCAGTTCTTC.

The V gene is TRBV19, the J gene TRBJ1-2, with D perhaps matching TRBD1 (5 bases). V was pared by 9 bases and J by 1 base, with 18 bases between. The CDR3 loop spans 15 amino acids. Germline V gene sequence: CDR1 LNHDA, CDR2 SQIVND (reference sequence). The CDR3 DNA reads TGTGCCAGCGCCCTTAGGACGGGACTTAACTATGGCTACACCTTC. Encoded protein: CASALRTGLNYGYTF.

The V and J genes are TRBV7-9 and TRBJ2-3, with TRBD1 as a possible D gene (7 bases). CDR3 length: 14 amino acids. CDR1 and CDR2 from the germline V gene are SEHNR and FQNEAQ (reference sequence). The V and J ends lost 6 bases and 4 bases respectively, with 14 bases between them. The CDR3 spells CASRRDRISDTQYF. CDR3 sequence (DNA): TGTGCCAGCAGGCGGGACAGAATTTCAGATACGCAGTATTTT.

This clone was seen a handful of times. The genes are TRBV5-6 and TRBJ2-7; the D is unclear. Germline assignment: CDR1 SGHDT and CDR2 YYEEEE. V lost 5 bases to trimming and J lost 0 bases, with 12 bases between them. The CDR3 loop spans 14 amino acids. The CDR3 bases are TGTGCCAGCAGACTTTGGGCCAACTCCTACGAGCAGTACTTC. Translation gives CASRLWANSYEQYF. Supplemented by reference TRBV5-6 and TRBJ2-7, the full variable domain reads DAGVTQSPTHLIKTRGQQVTLRCSPKSGHDTVSWYQQALGQGPQFIFQYYEEEERQRGNFPDRFSGHQFPNYSSELNVNALLLGDSALYLCASRLWANSYEQYFGPGTRLTVT.

The CDR3 is CASSHAGTGDEQYF. The CDR3 coding sequence is TGTGCCAGCAGTCATGCCGGGACAGGGGACGAGCAGTACTTC. J is TRBJ2-7 and V is TRBV27, with TRBD1 matching 10 bases. The junction had 6 bases not matched to a gene; V was cut back by 5 bases and J by 5 bases. CDR1 and CDR2 from the germline V gene are MNHEY and SMNVEV (reference sequence). This CDR3 has 14 amino acids.

CDR3 nucleotides: TGTGCCAGCAGCGTCGACCCATCTGGGGGGGTTCAAGAGACCCAGTACTTC. This translates into CASSVDPSGGVQETQYF. The chain joins TRBV9 to TRBJ2-5, with 7 bases aligning to TRBD2. Trimming removed 2 bases from V and 2 bases from J; junction bases left unmatched: 12. CDR3 length equals 17 residues. The V gene's germline CDR1 is SGDLS and CDR2 YYNGEE.

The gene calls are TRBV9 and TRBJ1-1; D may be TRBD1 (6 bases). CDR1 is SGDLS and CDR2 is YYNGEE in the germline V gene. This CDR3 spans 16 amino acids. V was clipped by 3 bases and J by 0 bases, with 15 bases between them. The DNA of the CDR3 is TGTGCCAGCAGCGGACAGGTGGGGGATATGAACACTGAAGCTTTCTTT. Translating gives CASSGQVGDMNTEAFF.

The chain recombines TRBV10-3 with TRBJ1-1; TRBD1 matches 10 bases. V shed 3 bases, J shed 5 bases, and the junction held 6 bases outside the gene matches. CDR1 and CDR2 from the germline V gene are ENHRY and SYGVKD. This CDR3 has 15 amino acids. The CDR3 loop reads CAISEPGQGITEAFF. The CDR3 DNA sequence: TGTGCCATCAGTGAACCGGGACAGGGGATAACTGAAGCTTTCTTT.

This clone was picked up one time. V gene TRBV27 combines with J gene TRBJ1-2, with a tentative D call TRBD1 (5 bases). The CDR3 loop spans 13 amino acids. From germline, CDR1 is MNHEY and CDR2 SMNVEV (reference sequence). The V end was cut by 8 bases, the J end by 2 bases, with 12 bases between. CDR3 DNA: TGTGCCAGCCACCGAGCAGGGAACTATGGCTACACCTTC. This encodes CASHRAGNYGYTF.

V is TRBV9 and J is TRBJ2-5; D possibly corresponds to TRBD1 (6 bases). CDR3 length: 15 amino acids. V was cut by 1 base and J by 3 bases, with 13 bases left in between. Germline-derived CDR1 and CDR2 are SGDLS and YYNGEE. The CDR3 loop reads CASSVSGGQKETQYF. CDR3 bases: TGTGCCAGCAGCGTATCTGGGGGACAAAAAGAGACCCAGTACTTC.

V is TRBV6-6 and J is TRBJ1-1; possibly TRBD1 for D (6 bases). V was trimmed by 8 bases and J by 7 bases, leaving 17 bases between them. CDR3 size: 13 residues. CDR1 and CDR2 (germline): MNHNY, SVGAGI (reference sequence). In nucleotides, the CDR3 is TGTGCCAGCTCGTGGGGGCAGAGCTTTGAAGCTTTCTTT. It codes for CASSWGQSFEAFF.

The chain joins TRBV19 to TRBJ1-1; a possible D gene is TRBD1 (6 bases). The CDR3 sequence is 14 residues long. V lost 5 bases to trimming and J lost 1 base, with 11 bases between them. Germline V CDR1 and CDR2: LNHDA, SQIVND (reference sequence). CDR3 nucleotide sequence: TGTGCCAGTAGTTTGGACAGACGGAACACTGAAGCTTTCTTT. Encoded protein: CASSLDRRNTEAFF.

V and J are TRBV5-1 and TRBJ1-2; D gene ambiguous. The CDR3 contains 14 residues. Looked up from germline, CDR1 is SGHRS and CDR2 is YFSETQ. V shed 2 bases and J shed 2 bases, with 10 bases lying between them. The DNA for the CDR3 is TGCGCCAGCAGCTTTAGAGGCCCCAACTATGGCTACACCTTC. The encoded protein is CASSFRGPNYGYTF.

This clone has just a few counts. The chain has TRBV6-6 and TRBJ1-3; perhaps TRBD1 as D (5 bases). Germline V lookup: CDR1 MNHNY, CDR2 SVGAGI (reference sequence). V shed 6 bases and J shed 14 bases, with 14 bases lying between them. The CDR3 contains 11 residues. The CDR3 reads CASRLGGDLYF. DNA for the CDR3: TGTGCCAGCAGACTAGGAGGGGACCTATATTTT.

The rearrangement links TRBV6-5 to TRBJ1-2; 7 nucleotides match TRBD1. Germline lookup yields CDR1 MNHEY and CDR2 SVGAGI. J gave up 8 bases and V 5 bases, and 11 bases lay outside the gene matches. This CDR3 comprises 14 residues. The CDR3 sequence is CASSDRQGLDGYTF. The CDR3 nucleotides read TGTGCCAGCAGTGATAGACAGGGTCTGGACGGCTACACCTTC.

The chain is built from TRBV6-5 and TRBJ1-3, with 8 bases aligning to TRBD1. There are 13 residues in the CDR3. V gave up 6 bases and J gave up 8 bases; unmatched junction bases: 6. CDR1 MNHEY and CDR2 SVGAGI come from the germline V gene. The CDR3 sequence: CASSEDRADTIYF. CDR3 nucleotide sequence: TGTGCCAGCAGCGAGGACAGGGCGGACACCATATATTTT.

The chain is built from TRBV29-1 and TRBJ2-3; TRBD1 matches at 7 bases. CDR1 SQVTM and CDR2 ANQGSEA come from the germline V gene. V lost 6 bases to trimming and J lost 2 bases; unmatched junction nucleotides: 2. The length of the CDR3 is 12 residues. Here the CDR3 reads CSVGQATDTQYF. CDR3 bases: TGCAGCGTAGGACAGGCCACAGATACGCAGTATTTT.

CDR3 sequence reads: CASRGVGETQYF. The CDR3 region has the DNA TGTGCCAGCAGAGGGGTAGGGGAGACCCAGTACTTC. The V and J genes are TRBV5-4 and TRBJ2-5, with a weak D call TRBD1 (5 bases). Germline CDR1 SGHNT, CDR2 YYREEE (reference sequence). Trimming stripped 5 bases from V and 5 bases from J, with 10 bases between. This CDR3 region has 12 residues.

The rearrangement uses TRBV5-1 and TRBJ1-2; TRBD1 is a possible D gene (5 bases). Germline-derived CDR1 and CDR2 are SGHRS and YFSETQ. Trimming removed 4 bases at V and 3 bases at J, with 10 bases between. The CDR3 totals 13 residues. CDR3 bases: TGCGCCAGCAGCCCCGGGGGGGACTATGGCTACACCTTC. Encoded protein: CASSPGGDYGYTF.

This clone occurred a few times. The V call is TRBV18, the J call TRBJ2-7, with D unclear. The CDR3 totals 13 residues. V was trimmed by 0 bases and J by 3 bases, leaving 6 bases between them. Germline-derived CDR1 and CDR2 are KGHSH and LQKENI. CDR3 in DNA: TGTGCCAGCTCACCACCGTCAGACTACGAGCAGTACTTC. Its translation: CASSPPSDYEQYF.